This T cell receptor (beta chain) was obtained from a study of CD8 T cells in Susac syndrome. Negative magnetic isolation gave CD8+ and CD4+ cells; FACS enriched CD8+ TEMRA. Trimming stripped 0 bases from V and 4 bases from J, with 12 bases between. This CDR3 is built from 15 residues. From germline, CDR1 is SGHTA and CDR2 FQGTGA. Reverse transcription of 0.5 to 1 ug RNA used random hexamers. From the immunoSEQ multiplex PCR reads, TCRdb called clonotypes with MiXCR, one entry per CDR3 protein. In the table there are about 120,000 distinct CDR3 sequences, 85% to 95% of which are singletons. The source is a human donor in good health. The chain has TRBV7-3 and TRBJ1-1; D gene ambiguous. The material sequenced was CD4+ T cells from PBMCs. Here the CDR3 DNA reads TGTGCCAGCAGCTTAACTCGGGTTGCAAGCACTGAAGCTTTCTTT. It yields the protein CASSLTRVASTEAFF.